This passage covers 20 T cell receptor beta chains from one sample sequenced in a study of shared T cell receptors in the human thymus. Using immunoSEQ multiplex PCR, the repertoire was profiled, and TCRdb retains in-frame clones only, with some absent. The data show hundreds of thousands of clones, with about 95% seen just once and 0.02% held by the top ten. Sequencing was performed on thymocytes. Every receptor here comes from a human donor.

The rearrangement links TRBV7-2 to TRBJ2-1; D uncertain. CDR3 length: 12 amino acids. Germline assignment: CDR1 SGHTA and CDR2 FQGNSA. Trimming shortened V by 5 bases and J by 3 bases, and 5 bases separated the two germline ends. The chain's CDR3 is CASSTDYNEQFF. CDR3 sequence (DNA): TGTGCCAGCAGCACAGACTACAATGAGCAGTTCTTC.

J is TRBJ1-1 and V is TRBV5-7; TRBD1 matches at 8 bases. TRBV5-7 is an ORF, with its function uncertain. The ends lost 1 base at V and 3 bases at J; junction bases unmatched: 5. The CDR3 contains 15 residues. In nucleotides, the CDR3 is TGTGCCAGCAGCTTGAGAACAGGGGGTGACACTGAAGCTTTCTTT. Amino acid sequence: CASSLRTGGDTEAFF.

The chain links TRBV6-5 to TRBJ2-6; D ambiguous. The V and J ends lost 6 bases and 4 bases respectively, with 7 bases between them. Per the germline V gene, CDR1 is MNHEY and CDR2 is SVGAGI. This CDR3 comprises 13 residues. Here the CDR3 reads CASRGPGANVLTF. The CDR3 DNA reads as TGTGCCAGCAGGGGCCCGGGGGCCAACGTCCTGACTTTC.

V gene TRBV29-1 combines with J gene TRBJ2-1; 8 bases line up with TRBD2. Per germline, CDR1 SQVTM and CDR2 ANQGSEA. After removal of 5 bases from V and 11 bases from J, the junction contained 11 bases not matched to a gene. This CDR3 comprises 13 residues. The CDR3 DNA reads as TGCAGCGTTATGGGGCGGGAGGTTCCACAGCAGTTCTTC. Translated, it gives CSVMGREVPQQFF.

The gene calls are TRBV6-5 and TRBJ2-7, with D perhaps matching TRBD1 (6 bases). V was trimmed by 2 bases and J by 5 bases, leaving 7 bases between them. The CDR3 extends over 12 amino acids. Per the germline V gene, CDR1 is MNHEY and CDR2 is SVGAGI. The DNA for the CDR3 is TGTGCCAGCAGTTACGGACAGAACGAGCAGTACTTC. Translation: CASSYGQNEQYF.

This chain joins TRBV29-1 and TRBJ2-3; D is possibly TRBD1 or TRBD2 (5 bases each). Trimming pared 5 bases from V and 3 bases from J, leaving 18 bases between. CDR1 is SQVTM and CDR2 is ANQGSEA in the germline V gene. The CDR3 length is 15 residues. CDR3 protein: CSVKGPRSKTDTQYF. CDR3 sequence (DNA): TGCAGCGTTAAGGGACCCCGCTCCAAGACAGATACGCAGTATTTT.

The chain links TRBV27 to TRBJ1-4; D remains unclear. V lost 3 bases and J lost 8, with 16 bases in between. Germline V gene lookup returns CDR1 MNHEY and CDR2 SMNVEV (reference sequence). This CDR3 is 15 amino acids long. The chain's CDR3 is CASSLRWGGREKLFF. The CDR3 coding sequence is TGTGCCAGCAGTTTGCGTTGGGGAGGTAGGGAAAAACTGTTTTTT.

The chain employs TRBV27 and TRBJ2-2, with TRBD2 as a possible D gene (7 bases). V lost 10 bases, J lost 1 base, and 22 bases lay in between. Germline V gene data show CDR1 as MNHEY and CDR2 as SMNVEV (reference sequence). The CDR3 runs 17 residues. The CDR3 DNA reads TGTGCCACGACAGGCGGGAGAGGTCGGAGGAACACCGGGGAGCTGTTTTTT. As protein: CATTGGRGRRNTGELFF.

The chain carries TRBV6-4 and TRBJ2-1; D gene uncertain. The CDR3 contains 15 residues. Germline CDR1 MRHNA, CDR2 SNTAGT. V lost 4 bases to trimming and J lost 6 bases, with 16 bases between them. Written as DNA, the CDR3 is TGTGCCAGCAGTGTGTACCTGGACGGAGTCAATGAGCAGTTCTTC. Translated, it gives CASSVYLDGVNEQFF.

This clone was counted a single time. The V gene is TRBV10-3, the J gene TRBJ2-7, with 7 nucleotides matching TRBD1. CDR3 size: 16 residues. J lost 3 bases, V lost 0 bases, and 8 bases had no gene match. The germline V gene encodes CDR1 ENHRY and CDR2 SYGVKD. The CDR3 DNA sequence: TGTGCCATCAGTGAGTCGGAAGGGGGCTCCTTCTACGAGCAGTACTTC. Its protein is CAISESEGGSFYEQYF.

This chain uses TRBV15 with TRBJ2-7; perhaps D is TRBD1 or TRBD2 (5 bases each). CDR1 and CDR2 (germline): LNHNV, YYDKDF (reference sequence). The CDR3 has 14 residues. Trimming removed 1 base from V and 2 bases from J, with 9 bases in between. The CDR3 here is CATSRGQGPYEQYF. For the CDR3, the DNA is TGTGCCACCAGCAGAGGGCAGGGACCCTACGAGCAGTACTTC.

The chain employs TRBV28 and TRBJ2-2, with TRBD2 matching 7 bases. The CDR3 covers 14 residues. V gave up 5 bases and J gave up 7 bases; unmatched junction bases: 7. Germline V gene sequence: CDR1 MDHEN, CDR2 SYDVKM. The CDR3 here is CASSLGGSGGELFF. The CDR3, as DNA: TGTGCCAGCAGTCTGGGGGGGAGTGGCGGGGAGCTGTTTTTT.

The CDR3 is CASSGRPGSSYNEQFF. The CDR3 region has the DNA TGTGCCAGCAGTGGGCGTCCAGGGAGCTCCTACAATGAGCAGTTCTTC. V and J are TRBV28 and TRBJ2-1; D could derive from TRBD1 or TRBD2 (5 bases each). Trimming removed 5 bases at V and 0 bases at J, with 14 bases between. The germline CDR1 and CDR2 sequences are MDHEN and SYDVKM. This CDR3 comprises 16 residues.

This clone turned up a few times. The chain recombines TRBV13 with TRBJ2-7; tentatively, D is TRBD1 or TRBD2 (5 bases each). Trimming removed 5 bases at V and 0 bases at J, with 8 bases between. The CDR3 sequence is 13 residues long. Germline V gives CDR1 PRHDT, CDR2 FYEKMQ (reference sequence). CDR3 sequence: CASSEGTSYEQYF. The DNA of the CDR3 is TGTGCCAGCAGCGAAGGGACCTCCTACGAGCAGTACTTC.

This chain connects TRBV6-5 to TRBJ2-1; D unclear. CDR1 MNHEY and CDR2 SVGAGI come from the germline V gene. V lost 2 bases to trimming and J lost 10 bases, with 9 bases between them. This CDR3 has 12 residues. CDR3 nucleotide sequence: TGTGCCAGCAGTTACGAAGTCGGGGAGCAGTTCTTC. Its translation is CASSYEVGEQFF.

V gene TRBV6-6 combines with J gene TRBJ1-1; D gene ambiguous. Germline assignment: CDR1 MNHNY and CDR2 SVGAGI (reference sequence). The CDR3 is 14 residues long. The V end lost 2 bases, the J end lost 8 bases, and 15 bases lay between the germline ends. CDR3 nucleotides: TGTGCCAGCAGTTACCCCCCACGCGGGCCAGAAGCTTTCTTT. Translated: CASSYPPRGPEAFF.

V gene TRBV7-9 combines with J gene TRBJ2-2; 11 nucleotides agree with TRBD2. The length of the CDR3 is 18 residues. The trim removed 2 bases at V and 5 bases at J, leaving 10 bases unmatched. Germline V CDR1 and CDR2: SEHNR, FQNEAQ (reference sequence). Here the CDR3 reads CASSLRALGLAETGELFF. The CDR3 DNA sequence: TGTGCCAGCAGCTTAAGGGCGCTGGGACTAGCGGAAACCGGGGAGCTGTTTTTT. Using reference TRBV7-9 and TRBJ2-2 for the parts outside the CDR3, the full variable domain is DTGVSQNPRHKITKRGQNVTFRCDPISEHNRLYWYRQTLGQGPEFLTYFQNEAQLEKSRLLSDRFSAERPKGSFSTLEIQRTEQGDSAMYLCASSLRALGLAETGELFFGEGSRLTVL.

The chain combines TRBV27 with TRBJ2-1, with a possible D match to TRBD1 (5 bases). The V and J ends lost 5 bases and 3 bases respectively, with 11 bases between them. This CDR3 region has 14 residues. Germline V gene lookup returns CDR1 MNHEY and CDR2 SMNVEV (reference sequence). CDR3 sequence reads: CASSTATDYNEQFF. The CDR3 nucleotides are TGTGCCAGCAGTACGGCGACAGACTACAATGAGCAGTTCTTC.

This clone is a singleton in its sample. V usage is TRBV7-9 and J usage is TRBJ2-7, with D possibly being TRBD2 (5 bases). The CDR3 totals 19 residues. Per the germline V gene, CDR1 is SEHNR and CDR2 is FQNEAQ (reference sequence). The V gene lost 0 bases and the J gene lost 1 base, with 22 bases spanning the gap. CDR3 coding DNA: TGTGCCAGCAGCTTAGCGGGCGGGCGGTGGTCTGAAGTATCCTACGAGCAGTACTTC. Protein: CASSLAGGRWSEVSYEQYF. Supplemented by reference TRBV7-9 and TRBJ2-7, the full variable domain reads DTGVSQNPRHKITKRGQNVTFRCDPISEHNRLYWYRQTLGQGPEFLTYFQNEAQLEKSRLLSDRFSAERPKGSFSTLEIQRTEQGDSAMYLCASSLAGGRWSEVSYEQYFGPGTRLTVT.

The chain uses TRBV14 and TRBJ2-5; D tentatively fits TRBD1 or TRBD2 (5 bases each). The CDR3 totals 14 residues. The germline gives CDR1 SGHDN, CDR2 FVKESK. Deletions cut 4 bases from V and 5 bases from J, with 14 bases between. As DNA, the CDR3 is TGTGCCAGCAGCCCGGGGCAGGGAAGGGAGACCCAGTACTTC. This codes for CASSPGQGRETQYF. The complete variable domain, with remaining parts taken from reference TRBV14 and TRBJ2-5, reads EAGVTQFPSHSVIEKGQTVTLRCDPISGHDNLYWYRRVMGKEIKFLLHFVKESKQDESGMPNNRFLAERTGGTYSTLKVQPAELEDSGVYFCASSPGQGRETQYFGPGTRLLVL.